A selection of T cell receptor beta chains follows, all from one sample in a study of blood T cells in healthy people across ages. TCRdb reanalysed the 5' RACE reads using MiXCR and keeps one entry per CDR3 protein. The sample gives hundreds of thousands of distinct CDR3 sequences, about 30% of which show up once; 15% to 19% is in the top ten. Sequenced material: blood. The receptor set was obtained from a woman aged 80 or over in good health. The conserved cysteine and the conserved F or W are not part of the CDR3 here. Each record gives: J gene, V gene, CDR3 protein.

>TRBJ2-7|TRBV6-1
ASSEAFSSSYEQY
>TRBJ2-4|TRBV9
ASSVGQWDIQY
>TRBJ1-2|TRBV7-2
ASSSQPFIHGYT
>-|TRBV12-3/TRBV12-4
ASNHGTGINSYNEQY
>TRBJ1-5|TRBV7-2
ASSLYRGSNQPQH
>TRBJ2-7|TRBV6-5
ASRQRSGQGNNEQY
>TRBJ2-1|TRBV7-9
ASSFTQGANEQF
>TRBJ2-1|TRBV20-1
SARDSSGGNEQF
>TRBJ1-1|TRBV27
ASFGRLNTEAF
>TRBJ1-1|TRBV20-1
SVRPGGGTEAF
>TRBJ1-2|TRBV5-1
ASSLGTRTLPGDGYT
>TRBJ2-1|TRBV7-9
ASSHDRSSYNEQF
>TRBJ1-1|TRBV12-3/TRBV12-4
ASSNGGDTEAF
>TRBJ2-5|TRBV7-2
ASSLPRAGASQETQY
>TRBJ2-1|TRBV30
AWSVPGGPREQF
>TRBJ1-1|TRBV14
ASSFGLTNTEAF
>TRBJ2-1|TRBV4-1
ASSQESGQYNEQF
>TRBJ1-1|TRBV20-1
SARDLFGRGGTEAF
>TRBJ2-1|TRBV27
ASSRLTSLDNYNEQF
>TRBJ1-4|TRBV19
ASSLSAGGRPTNEKLF
>TRBJ2-1|TRBV7-2
ASSARTSGSFRNEQF
>TRBJ2-2|TRBV6-2/TRBV6-3
ASSYSGASVAGELF
>TRBJ2-1|TRBV10-3
AIKRGSSYNEQF
>TRBJ2-3|TRBV6-1
ASSELPSGNTDTQY
>TRBJ2-3|TRBV11-1
ASSFEGITDTQY
>TRBJ2-7|TRBV28
ASTPQAPYEQY
>TRBJ2-7|TRBV20-1
SASGGYEQY
>TRBJ2-5|TRBV9
ASSVGLVNQETQY
>TRBJ2-3|TRBV15
ATSRERAGGMY
>TRBJ2-1|TRBV6-6
ASSPGLASSSYNEQF
>TRBJ2-1|TRBV10-3
AISEFNEQF
>TRBJ2-3|TRBV20-1
SARDNQVVADTQY
>TRBJ2-3|TRBV7-9
ASQDGSNTDTQY
>TRBJ1-2|TRBV3-1
ASSHIDGYT
>TRBJ2-6|TRBV28
ASSPDIAAVLT
>TRBJ2-7|TRBV27
ASSLDRDSASYEQY
>TRBJ2-3|TRBV9
ASSGATGTDTQY
>TRBJ2-1|TRBV30
AWSTRSGGNGQF
>TRBJ2-7|TRBV28
ASSPAGGMYEQY
>TRBJ2-1|TRBV28
ATQFTSGAYNEQF
>TRBJ1-5|TRBV2
ASRRSGQPQH
>TRBJ1-3|TRBV3-1
ASSRDRKAYGNTIY
>TRBJ2-3|TRBV11-2
ASSLDVGDTQY